Below, 19 T cell receptor beta chains from the same sample are listed, as sequenced in a study of blood T cell repertoires in COVID-19 (dated by TCRdb to the early 2020s). Receptor amplification or capture employed the immunoSEQ multiplex PCR assay. The clones in this table, taken by TCRdb from immuneACCESS, are in-frame only. Not every clone is retained; where verified, under half of the shortfall comes from an unresolved V gene, and the cause of the rest is unknown. A total of some 180,000 clones appear in this sample, 80% of them only once. Together, the top ten hold around 15% of the sample. Sequencing was performed on PBMCs or T cells enriched from blood (not recorded which). The receptors shown here come from a man between 60 and 75 years old who had been exposed to COVID-19.

CDR3 DNA sequence: TGTGCCAGCAGCGCCACCGGGACAGGGGGAGGGCAGCCCCAGCATTTT. This translates into CASSATGTGGGQPQHF. The rearrangement links TRBV7-2 to TRBJ1-5; 11 bases align to TRBD1. Trimming at V came to 5 bases and at J to 7 bases, leaving 10 bases not matched to a gene. Germline CDR1 and CDR2: SGHTA and FQGNSA. The length of the CDR3 is 16 residues.

The CDR3 DNA sequence: TGTGCCAGCAGCCCCTTGCGGGGGAGCACAGATACGCAGTATTTT. Protein: CASSPLRGSTDTQYF. The V and J genes are TRBV7-2 and TRBJ2-3; TRBD2 matches at 7 bases. Germline V gene lookup returns CDR1 SGHTA and CDR2 FQGNSA. Unmatched junction bases numbered 5, after V lost 5 bases and J lost 0 bases. The CDR3 has 15 residues. The full variable domain, rest sourced from reference TRBV7-2 and TRBJ2-3, is GAGVSQSPSNKVTEKGKDVELRCDPISGHTALYWYRQSLGQGLEFLIYFQGNSAPDKSGLPSDRFSAERTGGSVSTLTIQRTQQEDSAVYLCASSPLRGSTDTQYFGPGTRLTVL.

The chain combines TRBV7-2 with TRBJ2-3; D possibly corresponds to TRBD2 (7 bases). V was shortened by 10 bases and J by 2 bases, with 25 bases between the two germline ends. CDR3 length: 17 residues. In germline, CDR1 is SGHTA, CDR2 FQGNSA. CDR3 sequence reads: CATSAGGGRKPTDTQYF. In DNA, the CDR3 is TGTGCCACCTCAGCCGGGGGCGGGAGAAAACCCACAGATACGCAGTATTTT.

The CDR3 here is CASSRSSGRSYEQYF. In DNA form, the CDR3 reads TGTGCCAGCAGCCGATCTAGCGGGAGGAGCTACGAGCAGTACTTC. The chain carries TRBV14 and TRBJ2-7; 11 bases agree with TRBD2. Germline CDR1 is SGHDN and CDR2 is FVKESK. Unmatched junction bases numbered 5, after V lost 4 bases and J lost 3 bases. The CDR3 runs to 15 residues.

This chain links TRBV7-9 with TRBJ2-5; the match to TRBD1 covers 7 bases. The CDR3 totals 13 residues. The V gene's germline CDR1 is SEHNR and CDR2 FQNEAQ (reference sequence). The J segment lost 2 bases and the V segment lost 6 bases, leaving 3 bases of the junction unmatched. The CDR3: CASRLTGQETQYF. CDR3 in DNA: TGTGCCAGCAGATTGACAGGGCAAGAGACCCAGTACTTC.

This clone was recorded a few times. The same CDR3 arises from other DNA sequences in this sample as well. The chain uses TRBV5-6 and TRBJ2-7; no clear D gene. The germline CDR1 and CDR2 sequences are SGHDT and YYEEEE. CDR3 length equals 13 residues. V was trimmed by 0 bases and J by 0 bases, leaving 4 bases between them. CDR3 sequence (DNA): TGTGCCAGCAGCTTGGGGAGCTCCTACGAGCAGTACTTC. This gives the protein CASSLGSSYEQYF. The whole variable domain, filled in from reference TRBV5-6 and TRBJ2-7, reads DAGVTQSPTHLIKTRGQQVTLRCSPKSGHDTVSWYQQALGQGPQFIFQYYEEEERQRGNFPDRFSGHQFPNYSSELNVNALLLGDSALYLCASSLGSSYEQYFGPGTRLTVT.

This chain uses TRBV6-5 with TRBJ2-7; TRBD2 might be the D (6 bases). The CDR3 is 13 amino acids. V was trimmed by 6 bases and J by 3 bases, leaving 12 bases between them. CDR1 MNHEY and CDR2 SVGAGI come from the germline V gene. DNA for the CDR3: TGTGCCAGCAGCCCCTCTAGCGACTACGAGCAGTACTTC. Its protein product is CASSPSSDYEQYF.

As DNA, the CDR3 is TGTGCCAGCAGTTTTGGGACAGGGAAAAACATTCAGTACTTC. Its protein product is CASSFGTGKNIQYF. J is TRBJ2-4 and V is TRBV27; 9 positions match TRBD1. J was trimmed by 4 bases and V by 3 bases; bases with no gene match: 1. This CDR3 has 14 amino acids. Germline V CDR1 and CDR2: MNHEY, SMNVEV (reference sequence).

The CDR3 DNA reads as TGTGCCAGCAAAATGGCCAGGGTAATTTCACCCCTCCACTTT. It yields the protein CASKMARVISPLHF. The J gene is TRBJ1-6, the V gene TRBV28, with a weak D call TRBD1 (5 bases). CDR1 is MDHEN, CDR2 SYDVKM, per germline. V lost 7 bases and J 9 bases, leaving 16 bases between the germline ends. The CDR3 totals 14 residues.

The table lists this clone with a few counts. V is TRBV5-8 and J is TRBJ1-4; perhaps TRBD1 as D (5 bases). The V end was cut by 0 bases, the J end by 2 bases, with 8 bases between. Germline V gene data show CDR1 as SGHTS and CDR2 as YDEGEE. The CDR3 sequence is 15 residues long. CDR3 DNA: TGTGCCAGCAGCTTGGAGGGGCGTACTAATGAAAAACTGTTTTTT. Amino acids: CASSLEGRTNEKLFF.

The chain joins TRBV6-1 to TRBJ2-7; the D gene is possibly TRBD2 (6 bases). Germline V gives CDR1 MNHNS, CDR2 SASEGT. This CDR3 has 15 residues. V was clipped by 1 base and J by 6 bases, with 16 bases between them. The CDR3 protein is CASSEGVGGLGEQYF. The DNA of the CDR3 is TGTGCCAGCAGTGAAGGTGTTGGGGGGTTGGGCGAGCAGTACTTC.

This chain connects TRBV28 to TRBJ2-3; D gene uncertain. Per the germline V gene, CDR1 is MDHEN and CDR2 is SYDVKM. Trimming stripped 7 bases from V and 2 bases from J, with 10 bases between. The CDR3 extends over 13 amino acids. CDR3 sequence: CASTGAPTDTQYF. The DNA of the CDR3 is TGTGCCAGCACCGGAGCTCCCACAGATACGCAGTATTTT. The whole variable domain, remainder taken from reference TRBV28 and TRBJ2-3, is DVKVTQSSRYLVKRTGEKVFLECVQDMDHENMFWYRQDPGLGLRLIYFSYDVKMKEKGDIPEGYSVSREKKERFSLILESASTNQTSMYLCASTGAPTDTQYFGPGTRLTVL.

The V gene is TRBV29-1, the J gene TRBJ2-5; 7 positions match TRBD2. The CDR3 extends over 14 amino acids. The ends lost 5 bases at V and 5 bases at J; junction bases unmatched: 11. Germline V gives CDR1 SQVTM, CDR2 ANQGSEA. The CDR3 nucleotides are TGCAGCGTTCCAACTGGCGGGAGAGGGGAGACCCAGTACTTC. Amino acids: CSVPTGGRGETQYF.

The V call is TRBV30, the J call TRBJ1-2; D possibly corresponds to TRBD1 (5 bases). V dropped 3 bases and J dropped 4 bases, with 18 bases sitting between them. This CDR3 spans 15 amino acids. Per the germline V gene, CDR1 is GTSNPN and CDR2 is SVGIG (reference sequence). The DNA of the CDR3 is TGTGCCTGGAGCGACGAGCCGGGACTGAGCTATGGCTACACCTTC. This gives the protein CAWSDEPGLSYGYTF.

The V and J genes are TRBV19 and TRBJ2-5; TRBD2 might be the D (6 bases). Germline V CDR1 and CDR2: LNHDA, SQIVND (reference sequence). The V end was cut by 5 bases, the J end by 5 bases, with 12 bases between. CDR3 length: 13 amino acids. CDR3 sequence (DNA): TGTGCCAGTAGTGGCGGGGCGGGGGAGACCCAGTACTTC. Translated: CASSGGAGETQYF.

The chain is built from TRBV24-1 and TRBJ1-5, with D possibly matching TRBD1 (5 bases). Per germline, CDR1 KGHDR and CDR2 SFDVKD. The V end lost 7 bases, the J end lost 4 bases, and 10 bases lay between the germline ends. CDR3 length equals 13 residues. The DNA of the CDR3 is TGTGCCACCAGAGCAGCAGGGAATCAGCCCCAGCATTTT. Its translation is CATRAAGNQPQHF.

The sample holds one count of this clone. This chain joins TRBV20-1 and TRBJ1-4; TRBD1 matches at 7 bases. Germline V gene data show CDR1 as DFQATT and CDR2 as SNEGSKA (reference sequence). V lost 3 bases and J lost 9; bases outside the gene matches: 7. The length of the CDR3 is 13 residues. In DNA form, the CDR3 reads TGCAGTGCTAGTCGACAGGGCCCCCAAAAACTGTTTTTT. It is translated as CSASRQGPQKLFF.

This clone has just one count. The genes are TRBV14 and TRBJ2-2; a possible D gene is TRBD1 (6 bases). Germline V CDR1 and CDR2: SGHDN, FVKESK. V was clipped by 7 bases and J by 0 bases, with 15 bases between them. The CDR3 extends over 16 amino acids. The CDR3 is CASKRQDLANTGELFF. The CDR3 nucleotides are TGTGCCAGCAAACGACAGGACTTGGCGAACACCGGGGAGCTGTTTTTT.

The V gene is TRBV19, the J gene TRBJ2-7; 15 bases map to TRBD2. The CDR3 extends over 17 amino acids. Germline trimming cut 3 bases from V and 6 bases from J; bases unmatched to any gene: 9. Germline V gives CDR1 LNHDA, CDR2 SQIVND (reference sequence). The CDR3 spells CASSILGLAGGPPEQYF. In DNA, the CDR3 is TGTGCCAGTAGTATTCTAGGACTAGCGGGAGGGCCACCCGAGCAGTACTTC. The full variable domain, with the rest looked up from reference TRBV19 and TRBJ2-7, is DGGITQSPKYLFRKEGQNVTLSCEQNLNHDAMYWYRQDPGQGLRLIYYSQIVNDFQKGDIAEGYSVSREKKESFPLTVTSAQKNPTAFYLCASSILGLAGGPPEQYFGPGTRLTVT.